This note documents a single TCR beta chain sequence. As handled by the study authors: Reference gene primers were amplified, and this amplification served to estimate nucleated cell counts. The method was immunoSEQ multiplex PCR; TCRdb's version includes in-frame clones alone and lacks a portion of them. V, J and clone size were drawn from that table, and D and trimming were deduced from the DNA. This table holds 95,000 to 150,000 clones, 75% to 85% found once. This sample is part of a study of blood T cell repertoires in COVID-19. Study in general: Samples of COVID-19 (acute and convalescent) were obtained from the United States, Italy and Spain. PBMCs, B-cell-depleted T cells, or T cells provided the cDNA or gDNA that made up the material.

This CDR3 contains 15 residues. CDR1 SGHTA and CDR2 FQGNSA come from the germline V gene. V shed 5 bases, J shed 1 base, and the junction held 7 bases outside the gene matches. The sequenced material came from peripheral blood. The source of this sequence is a woman older than 75 with acute or convalescent COVID-19. The chain has TRBV7-2 and TRBJ1-1; 7 bases line up with TRBD1. The CDR3 sequence: CASSPGGGANTEAFF. The CDR3 DNA reads as TGTGCCAGCAGCCCGGGAGGGGGCGCGAACACTGAAGCTTTCTTT.